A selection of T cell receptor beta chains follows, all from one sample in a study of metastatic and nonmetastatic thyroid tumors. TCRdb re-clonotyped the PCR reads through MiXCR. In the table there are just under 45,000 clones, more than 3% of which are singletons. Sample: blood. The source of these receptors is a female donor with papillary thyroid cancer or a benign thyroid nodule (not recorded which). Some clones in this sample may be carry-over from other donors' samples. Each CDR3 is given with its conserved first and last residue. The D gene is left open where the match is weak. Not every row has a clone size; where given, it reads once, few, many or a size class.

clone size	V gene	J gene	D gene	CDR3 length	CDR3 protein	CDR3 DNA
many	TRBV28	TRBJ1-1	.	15	CASRSRGGRGTEAFF	TGTGCCAGCAGGTCAAGGGGCGGTCGGGGAACTGAAGCTTTCTTT
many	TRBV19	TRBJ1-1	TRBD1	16	CATAGTTGRMGTEAFF	TGTGCCACCGCAGGGACGACAGGGCGAATGGGAACTGAAGCTTTCTTT
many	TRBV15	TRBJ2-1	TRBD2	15	CATSSGLAGSDEQFF	TGTGCCACCAGCAGCGGACTAGCGGGATCGGATGAGCAGTTCTTC
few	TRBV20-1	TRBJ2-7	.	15	CSARPSRLSSYEQYF	TGCAGTGCTAGACCTTCCCGATTGAGCTCCTACGAGCAGTACTTC
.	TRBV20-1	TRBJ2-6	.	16	CSARARFSSGANVLTF	TGCAGTGCTAGAGCCAGGTTTTCGTCTGGGGCCAACGTCCTGACTTTC
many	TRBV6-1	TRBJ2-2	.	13	CASSEILRGELFF	TGTGCCAGCAGTGAAATCCTAAGGGGGGAGCTGTTTTTT
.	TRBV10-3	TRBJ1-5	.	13	CAITPNENQPQHF	TGTGCCATCACGCCTAATGAAAATCAGCCCCAGCATTTT
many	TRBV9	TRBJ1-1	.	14	CASSVGARATEAFF	TGTGCCAGCAGCGTAGGAGCCAGGGCGACTGAAGCTTTCTTT
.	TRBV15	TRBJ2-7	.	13	CATSRQQGNEQYF	TGTGCCACCAGCAGACAACAGGGAAACGAGCAGTACTTC
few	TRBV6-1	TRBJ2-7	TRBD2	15	CASRRGTRDAYEQYF	TGTGCCAGCAGACGAGGGACTAGAGACGCCTACGAGCAGTACTTC
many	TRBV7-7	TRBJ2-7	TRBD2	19	CASSQGEGSSGRGNCEQYF	TGTGCTAGCAGCCAGGGGGAGGGTTCTAGCGGGAGAGGGAACTGCGAGCAGTACTTC
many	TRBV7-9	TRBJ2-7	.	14	CASSLLAKSYEQYF	TGTGCCAGCAGCTTACTGGCTAAGTCCTACGAGCAGTACTTC
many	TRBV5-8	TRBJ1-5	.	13	CASSRIRNQPQHF	TGTGCCAGCAGCCGGATACGCAATCAGCCCCAGCATTTT
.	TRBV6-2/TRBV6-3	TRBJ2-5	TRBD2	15	CASSRAGGPEETQYF	TGTGCCAGCAGTCGAGCGGGAGGGCCAGAAGAGACCCAGTACTTC
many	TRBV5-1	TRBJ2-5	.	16	CASRQVGGVSQETQYF	TGCGCCAGCAGACAGGTGGGGGGAGTCTCCCAAGAGACCCAGTACTTC
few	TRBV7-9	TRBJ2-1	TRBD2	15	CASSLTAGRYNEQFF	TGTGCCAGCAGCTTGACAGCGGGAAGGTACAATGAGCAGTTCTTC
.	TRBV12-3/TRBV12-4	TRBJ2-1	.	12	CASSFRVNEQFF	TGTGCCAGCAGTTTTCGAGTTAATGAGCAGTTCTTC
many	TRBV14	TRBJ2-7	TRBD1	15	CASSQGTGDGYEQYF	TGTGCCAGCAGCCAAGGGACAGGGGACGGCTACGAGCAGTACTTC
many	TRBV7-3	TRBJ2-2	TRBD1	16	CASSPPGQGRTGELFF	TGTGCCAGCAGCCCTCCGGGACAGGGGCGGACCGGGGAGCTGTTTTTT
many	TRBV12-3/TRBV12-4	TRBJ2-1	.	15	CASSPGLSRYNEQFF	TGTGCCAGCAGTCCGGGACTCAGCCGTTACAATGAGCAGTTCTTC
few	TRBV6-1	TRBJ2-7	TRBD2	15	CASRGLGEGTYEQYF	TGTGCCAGCAGGGGTCTGGGGGAGGGAACCTACGAGCAGTACTTC
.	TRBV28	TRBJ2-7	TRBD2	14	CASSFGTSGYEQYF	TGTGCCAGCAGTTTTGGGACTAGTGGTTACGAGCAGTACTTC
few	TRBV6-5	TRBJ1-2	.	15	CASSYSRTANYGYTF	TGTGCCAGCAGTTACTCACGGACAGCTAACTATGGCTACACCTTC
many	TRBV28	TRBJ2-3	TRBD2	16	CASSSPSGIGRGTQYF	TGTGCCAGCAGCTCGCCTAGCGGGATAGGTAGGGGTACGCAGTATTTT
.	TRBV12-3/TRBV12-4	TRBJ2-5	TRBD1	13	CASRSDRGETQYF	TGTGCCAGCAGATCGGACAGGGGGGAGACCCAGTACTTC
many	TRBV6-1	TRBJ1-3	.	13	CAIRFDSGNTIYF	TGTGCCATCCGATTCGACTCTGGAAACACCATATATTTT
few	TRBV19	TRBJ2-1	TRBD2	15	CASSSGLADNNEQFF	TGTGCCAGTAGTTCTGGGCTAGCGGACAACAATGAGCAGTTCTTC
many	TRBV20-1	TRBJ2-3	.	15	CSARGVRPNTGTQYF	TGCAGTGCCAGAGGGGTGCGGCCAAACACCGGTACGCAGTATTTT
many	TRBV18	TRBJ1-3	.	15	CASSPTAKAGNTIYF	TGTGCCAGCTCACCGACGGCGAAGGCAGGAAACACCATATATTTT
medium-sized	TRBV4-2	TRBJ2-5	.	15	CASSLRASGQETQYF	TGTGCCAGCAGCCTACGGGCCTCCGGACAAGAGACCCAGTACTTC
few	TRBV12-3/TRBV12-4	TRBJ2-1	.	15	CASSTRGQGQDEQFF	TGTGCCAGCAGTACTAGGGGCCAAGGGCAGGATGAGCAGTTCTTC
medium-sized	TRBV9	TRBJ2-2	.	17	CASSVGVGRLNTGELFF	TGTGCCAGCAGCGTAGGTGTGGGCAGGCTGAACACCGGGGAGCTGTTTTTT
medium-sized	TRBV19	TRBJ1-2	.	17	CASSIRGRTPSPYGYTF	TGTGCCAGTAGTATCCGGGGCCGAACCCCTAGCCCTTATGGCTACACCTTC
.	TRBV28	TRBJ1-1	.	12	CASSLEGTEAFF	TGTGCCAGCAGTTTAGAGGGCACTGAAGCTTTCTTT
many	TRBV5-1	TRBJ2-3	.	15	CASSSDLGRTDTQYF	TGCGCCAGCAGCTCGGATCTAGGGCGCACAGATACGCAGTATTTT
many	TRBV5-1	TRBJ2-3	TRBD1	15	CASGRDSRGTDTQYF	TGCGCCAGCGGCCGGGACAGCCGGGGCACAGATACGCAGTATTTT
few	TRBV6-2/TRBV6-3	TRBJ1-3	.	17	CASSYSGQAPTRNTIYF	TGTGCCAGCAGTTACTCCGGACAAGCTCCGACCCGAAACACCATATATTTT
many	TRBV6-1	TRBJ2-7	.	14	CASSVAESSYEQYF	TGTGCCAGCAGTGTGGCAGAGAGCTCCTACGAGCAGTACTTC
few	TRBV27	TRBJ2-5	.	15	CASSPSPGKQETQYF	TGTGCCAGCAGCCCCAGCCCAGGGAAACAAGAGACCCAGTACTTC
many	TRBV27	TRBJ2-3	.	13	CASSLTATDTQYF	TGTGCCAGCAGTTTAACCGCCACAGATACGCAGTATTTT
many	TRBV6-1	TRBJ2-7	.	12	CASSEQAYEQYF	TGTGCCAGCAGCGAACAGGCCTACGAGCAGTACTTC
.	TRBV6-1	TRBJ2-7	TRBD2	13	CASKGTSWAEQYF	TGTGCCAGCAAGGGGACTAGCTGGGCCGAGCAGTACTTC
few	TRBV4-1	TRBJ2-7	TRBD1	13	CASSQRGPYEQYF	TGCGCCAGCAGCCAAAGGGGGCCCTACGAGCAGTACTTC
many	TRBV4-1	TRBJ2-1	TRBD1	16	CASSQGQGTSYNEQFF	TGCGCCAGCAGCCAGGGACAGGGAACCTCCTACAATGAGCAGTTCTTC
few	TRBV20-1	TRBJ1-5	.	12	CSASSGFQPQHF	TGCAGTGCTAGTTCAGGGTTTCAGCCCCAGCATTTT
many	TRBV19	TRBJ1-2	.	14	CASSITTGFYGYTF	TGTGCCAGTAGTATTACAACAGGGTTTTATGGCTACACCTTC
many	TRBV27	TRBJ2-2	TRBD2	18	CASSFKTSGRTNTGELFF	TGTGCCAGCAGTTTTAAGACTAGCGGGAGGACGAACACCGGGGAGCTGTTTTTT
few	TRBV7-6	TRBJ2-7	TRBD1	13	CASTLGQGYEQYF	TGTGCCAGCACCCTAGGACAGGGGTACGAGCAGTACTTC
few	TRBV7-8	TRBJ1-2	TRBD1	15	CASSLINRGDYGYTF	TGTGCCAGCAGCTTAATAAACAGGGGAGACTATGGCTACACCTTC
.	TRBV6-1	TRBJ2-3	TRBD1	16	CASSSRTGESTDTQYF	TGTGCCAGCAGCTCCCGGACAGGGGAGTCCACAGATACGCAGTATTTT
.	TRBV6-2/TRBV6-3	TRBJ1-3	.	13	CASSYRARDTIYF	TGTGCCAGCAGTTACAGAGCCAGGGACACCATATATTTT
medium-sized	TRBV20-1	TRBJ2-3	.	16	CSALPETEGETDTQYF	TGCAGTGCTCTCCCAGAAACCGAGGGAGAGACAGATACGCAGTATTTT
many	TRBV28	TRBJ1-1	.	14	CASSFRHMNTEAFF	TGTGCCAGCAGTTTCAGACACATGAACACTGAAGCTTTCTTT
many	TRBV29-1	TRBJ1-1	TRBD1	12	CSVKDRGAEAFF	TGCAGCGTGAAAGACAGGGGTGCTGAAGCTTTCTTT